This section outlines one T cell receptor (beta chain) sequence together with its context. From the 5' RACE reads, TCRdb called clonotypes with MiXCR, one entry per CDR3 protein. Of 560,000 or so distinct CDR3 sequences listed, about 18% are singletons. This specimen belongs to a study of T-cell memory formation after mild COVID-19. Sequencing was carried out using PBMCs or a T cell subset sorted from them (not recorded which). The clonotype comes from an adult woman who had mild COVID-19 (a few samples of this study predate the infection). Cell type and time point are not known.

The CDR3 loop reads CASSQDWARANTEAFF. DNA of the CDR3: TGTGCCAGCAGCCAAGATTGGGCCAGGGCGAACACTGAAGCTTTCTTT. This chain uses TRBV14 with TRBJ1-1; a weak D match, TRBD1 (5 bases). In germline, CDR1 is SGHDN, CDR2 FVKESK. V lost 0 bases and J lost 1, with 12 bases in between. CDR3 length: 16 residues.